This is a list of T cell receptor beta chains from one sample in a study of human T cells and chemical hapten exposure. TCRdb recomputed calls from the RACE reads with MiXCR, one row per CDR3 protein. The table has about 110,000 distinct CDR3 sequences, less than 10% seen once; the top ten hold around 3%. The specimen comprised whole blood, sampled in connection with sensitization to the hapten diphenylcyclopropenone (DPC). These receptors all stem from a woman in her thirties or forties with alopecia areata. Some clones in this sample may be carry-over from other donors' samples. CDR3s include the opening cysteine and the closing phenylalanine or tryptophan. A D gene is named only where the DNA matches it firmly.

>TRBJ1-2|TRBD1|TRBV28
CASTLQGANGYTF
>TRBJ2-1|TRBD1|TRBV6-5
CASSPGQFLSYNEQFF
>TRBJ1-1|.|TRBV4-3
CASSRYRFMNTEAFF
>TRBJ2-7|.|TRBV18
CASSPQAGTPGSYEQYF
>TRBJ1-5|TRBD1|TRBV27
CARRQGRGQPQHF
>TRBJ1-5|TRBD1|TRBV6-5
CASSPSQGGNQPQHF
>TRBJ1-3|.|TRBV7-9
CASSFGGNTIYF
>TRBJ1-1|.|TRBV18
CASSPLRQGSTEAFF
>TRBJ2-2|TRBD2|TRBV10-3
CAISPGGGNTGELFF
>TRBJ2-1|TRBD1|TRBV24-1
CATSDGQGRNEQFF
>TRBJ1-5|.|TRBV6-1
CASSESGGAGNQPQHF
>TRBJ1-1|.|TRBV12-3/TRBV12-4
CASSLRRRDTEAFF
>TRBJ2-7|TRBD2|TRBV4-3
CASSQELAGAYEQYF
>TRBJ1-5|.|TRBV5-1
CASSHEGDQPQHF
>TRBJ2-3|.|TRBV7-9
CASSFRFATADTQYF
>TRBJ1-5|TRBD1|TRBV6-1
CASRTGTGSNQPQHF
>TRBJ1-5|.|TRBV7-2
CVSSLIGGQPQHF
>TRBJ1-1|TRBD1|TRBV11-2
CASSSYRTGGPNTEAFF
>TRBJ2-3|.|TRBV27
CASGLRGVTPADTQYF
>TRBJ1-1|.|TRBV2
CASSPRPMNTEAFF
>TRBJ1-5|.|TRBV18
CASSPGTHQPQHF
>TRBJ1-6|TRBD1|TRBV10-1
CASSTGQGKWADNSPLHF
>TRBJ1-5|TRBD1|TRBV19
CASAQTGTGVPNQPQHF
>TRBJ1-3|.|TRBV9
CASSPLMQVDTIYF
>TRBJ1-1|.|TRBV4-3
CASSGEANTEAFF
>TRBJ2-7|TRBD2|TRBV6-2/TRBV6-3
CASSYHGSGGASYEQYF
>TRBJ1-1|.|TRBV19
CASSPLWRAMNTEAFF
>TRBJ2-7|TRBD2|TRBV7-2
CASTLAGGGSYEQYF
>TRBJ1-2|.|TRBV5-4
CASSLGYGYTF
>TRBJ1-2|TRBD1|TRBV4-1
CASSPRQGGYGYTF
>TRBJ1-5|.|TRBV7-9
CASSPPGQDNQPQHF
>TRBJ1-4|TRBD1|TRBV7-9
CASSPQGEEEEEKLFF
>TRBJ1-1|.|TRBV11-2
CTSSPDRMNTEAFF
>TRBJ1-2|.|TRBV25-1
CASSELGAPYGYTF
>TRBJ2-3|.|TRBV28
CASRRSTAGTYRTDTQYF
>TRBJ2-2|.|TRBV7-6
CASSPRRGEESTGELFF
>TRBJ2-2|TRBD2|TRBV27
CASSNILAGGVYGELFF
>TRBJ2-7|TRBD2|TRBV6-5
CASSYQRGNEQYF
>TRBJ2-7|TRBD2|TRBV27
CASSLDTSGGRYEQYF
>TRBJ2-7|TRBD1|TRBV3-1
CASGRTGYYEQYF
>TRBJ1-1|.|TRBV6-1
CASRPMNTEAFF
>TRBJ1-3|.|TRBV12-3/TRBV12-4
CASSLARRRGLIISSGNTIYF
>TRBJ2-3|TRBD2|TRBV6-1
CASSVIAGGTDTQYF